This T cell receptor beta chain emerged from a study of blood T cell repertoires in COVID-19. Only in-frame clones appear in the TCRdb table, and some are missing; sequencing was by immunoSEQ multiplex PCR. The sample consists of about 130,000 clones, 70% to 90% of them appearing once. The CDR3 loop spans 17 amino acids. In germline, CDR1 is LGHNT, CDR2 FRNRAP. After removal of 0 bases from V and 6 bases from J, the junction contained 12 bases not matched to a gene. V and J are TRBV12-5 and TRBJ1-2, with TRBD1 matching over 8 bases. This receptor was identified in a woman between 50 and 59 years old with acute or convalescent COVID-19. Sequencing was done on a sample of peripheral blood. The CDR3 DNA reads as TGTGCTAGTGGTTTGGTGTCCGGGACAGGCACTCTCCATGGCTACACCTTC. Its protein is CASGLVSGTGTLHGYTF.